This passage covers 11 T cell receptor beta chains from one sample sequenced in a study of CD8+CD57+ T cells in acquired aplastic anemia. Genomic DNA acted as the template from which TCR beta VDJ combination and CDR3 sequence profiling were carried out. One entry per CDR3 protein, called by TCRdb with MiXCR from the reads. The sample has some 280,000 distinct CDR3 sequences; 45% to 70% are singletons. Material: sorted CD4+, CD8+, or CD8+CD57+ T cells (not recorded which) from PBMCs. The receptors here all came from a human donor with severe aplastic anemia or a healthy control (not recorded which).

A few counts support this clonotype. The chain is built from TRBV9 and TRBJ2-3; D gene unclear. V lost 0 bases and J 1 base, leaving 12 bases between the germline ends. The CDR3 spans 16 residues. Germline assignment: CDR1 SGDLS and CDR2 YYNGEE. This CDR3 is CASSVEGNPRTDTQYF. The DNA for the CDR3 is TGTGCCAGCAGCGTAGAGGGAAACCCGCGCACAGATACGCAGTATTTT. Complete variable domain (other parts from reference TRBV9 and TRBJ2-3): DSGVTQTPKHLITATGQRVTLRCSPRSGDLSVYWYQQSLDQGLQFLIQYYNGEERAKGNILERFSAQQFPDLHSELNLSSLELGDSALYFCASSVEGNPRTDTQYFGPGTRLTVL.

This clonotype was counted at least ten times. The chain uses TRBV11-2 and TRBJ1-1; no firm D call. With 5 bases removed from V and 8 bases from J, the gap between germline ends came to 9 bases. The CDR3 runs to 11 residues. The germline gives CDR1 SGHAT, CDR2 FQNNGV. The CDR3 region has the DNA TGTGCCAGCAGCGTCTCGTTCGAAGCTTTCTTT. It codes for CASSVSFEAFF.

The chain has TRBV15 and TRBJ2-3, with 9 bases that match TRBD2. Trimming removed 0 bases from V and 4 bases from J; junction bases left unmatched: 2. The germline CDR1 and CDR2 sequences are LNHNV and YYDKDF (reference sequence). CDR3 length: 15 amino acids. The CDR3 nucleotides read TGTGCCACCAGCAGAGAAGCGGGAGGCTCAGATACGCAGTATTTT. Protein product: CATSREAGGSDTQYF.

This CDR3 is CASSGTTGLVSYEQYF. The CDR3 nucleotides read TGTGCCAGCAGCGGAACTACAGGGTTAGTTTCCTACGAGCAGTACTTC. The chain recombines TRBV7-9 with TRBJ2-7, with D perhaps TRBD1 (6 bases). CDR3 size: 16 residues. Trimming left V 5 bases short and J 1 base short, with 18 bases between. Germline values: CDR1 SEHNR, CDR2 FQNEAQ (reference sequence).

This clonotype was found once. At one of its ends the junction is not consistent with the germline gene, which may arise from a read error. The chain links TRBV7-8 to TRBJ2-1; TRBD1 matches at 9 bases. CDR1 is SGHVS and CDR2 is FQNEAQ in the germline V gene. The CDR3 spans 15 residues. This CDR3 is CASSREGQGINEQFF. In nucleotides, the CDR3 is TGCGCCAGCAGCCGGGAAGGACAGGGGATCAATGAGCAGTTCTTC.

This rearrangement joins TRBV19 to TRBJ1-4; a weak D match, TRBD1 (5 bases). Germline CDR1 is LNHDA and CDR2 is SQIVND (reference sequence). V shed 3 bases and J shed 0 bases, with 8 bases lying between them. The CDR3 length is 15 residues. This CDR3 reads CASSIPQATNEKLFF. CDR3 DNA sequence: TGTGCCAGTAGTATCCCACAGGCAACTAATGAAAAACTGTTTTTT.

CDR3 bases: TGCAGTGCTAGTCGGGGACATAATTCACCCCTCCACTTT. Translated, it gives CSASRGHNSPLHF. The chain uses TRBV20-1 and TRBJ1-6; D may be TRBD1 (5 bases). V was pared by 3 bases and J by 5 bases, with 8 bases between. The CDR3 covers 13 residues. Germline loops: CDR1 DFQATT, CDR2 SNEGSKA (reference sequence).

This clonotype was detected only a few times. The V call is TRBV6-1, the J call TRBJ1-5; TRBD1 might be the D (5 bases). CDR1 and CDR2 from the germline V gene are MNHNS and SASEGT. Trimming removed 4 bases at V and 0 bases at J, with 16 bases between. The CDR3 runs 17 residues. CDR3 in DNA: TGTGCCAGCAGTGTACAGGCCCATGGAATTAGCAATCAGCCCCAGCATTTT. Protein: CASSVQAHGISNQPQHF.

This chain links TRBV20-1 with TRBJ2-1; 9 bases line up with TRBD1. V lost 0 bases, J lost 4 bases, and 4 bases stayed unmatched. Germline CDR1 reads DFQATT; CDR2 reads SNEGSKA (reference sequence). This CDR3 region has 15 residues. In DNA, the CDR3 is TGCAGTGCTAGAGATTCAGGACAGGGGTACAATGAGCAGTTCTTC. Protein product: CSARDSGQGYNEQFF.

This clonotype has at least ten counts. The chain combines TRBV9 with TRBJ2-2; TRBD2 agrees at 12 bases. The V gene's germline CDR1 is SGDLS and CDR2 YYNGEE. The junction had 5 bases not matched to a gene; V was cut back by 4 bases and J by 1 base. CDR3 length: 17 amino acids. CDR3 in DNA: TGTGCCAGCAGCCCTCTAGCGGGGGGGTGGAACACCGGGGAGCTGTTTTTT. It specifies CASSPLAGGWNTGELFF.

This clonotype was counted between two and nine times. The chain joins TRBV20-1 to TRBJ1-1; D is undetermined. Looked up from germline, CDR1 is DFQATT and CDR2 is SNEGSKA (reference sequence). Trimming removed 7 bases from V and 4 bases from J, with 13 bases in between. This CDR3 region has 12 residues. CDR3 in amino acids: CSVFRMVTEAFF. The DNA of the CDR3 is TGCAGTGTATTCAGGATGGTCACTGAAGCTTTCTTT.